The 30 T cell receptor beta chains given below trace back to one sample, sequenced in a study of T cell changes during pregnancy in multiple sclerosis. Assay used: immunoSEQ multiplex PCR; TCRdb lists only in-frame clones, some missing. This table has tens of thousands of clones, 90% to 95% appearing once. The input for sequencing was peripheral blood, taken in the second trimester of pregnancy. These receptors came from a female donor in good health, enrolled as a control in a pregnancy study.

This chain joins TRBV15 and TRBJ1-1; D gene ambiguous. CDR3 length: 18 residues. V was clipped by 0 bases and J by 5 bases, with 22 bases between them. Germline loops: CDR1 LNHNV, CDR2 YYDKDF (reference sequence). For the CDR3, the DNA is TGTGCCACCAGCAGAGAATCGGTTTTGAGGGATCGCAATACTGAAGCTTTCTTT. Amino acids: CATSRESVLRDRNTEAFF.

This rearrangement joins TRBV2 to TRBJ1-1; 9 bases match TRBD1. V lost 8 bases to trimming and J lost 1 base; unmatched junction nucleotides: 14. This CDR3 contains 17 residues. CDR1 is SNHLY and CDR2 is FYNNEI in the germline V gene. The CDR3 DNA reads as TGTGCCAGCCTACGCGACGGCGGACAGGGGCCGAACACTGAAGCTTTCTTT. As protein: CASLRDGGQGPNTEAFF.

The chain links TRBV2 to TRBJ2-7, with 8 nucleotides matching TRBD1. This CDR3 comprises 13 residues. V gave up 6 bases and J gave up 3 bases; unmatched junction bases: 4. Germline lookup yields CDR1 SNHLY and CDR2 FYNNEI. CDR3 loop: CASSGTGIYEQYF. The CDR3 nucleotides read TGTGCCAGCAGCGGGACAGGTATCTACGAGCAGTACTTC. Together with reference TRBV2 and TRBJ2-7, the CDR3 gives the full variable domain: EPEVTQTPSHQVTQMGQEVILRCVPISNHLYFYWYRQILGQKVEFLVSFYNNEISEKSEIFDDQFSVERPDGSNFTLKIRSTKLEDSAMYFCASSGTGIYEQYFGPGTRLTVT.

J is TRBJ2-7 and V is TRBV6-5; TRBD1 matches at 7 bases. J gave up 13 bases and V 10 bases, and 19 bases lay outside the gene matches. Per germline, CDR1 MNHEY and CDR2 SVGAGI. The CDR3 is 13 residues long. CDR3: CATAKRQGQKDYF. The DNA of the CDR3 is TGTGCCACCGCTAAGAGACAGGGCCAAAAGGATTACTTC.

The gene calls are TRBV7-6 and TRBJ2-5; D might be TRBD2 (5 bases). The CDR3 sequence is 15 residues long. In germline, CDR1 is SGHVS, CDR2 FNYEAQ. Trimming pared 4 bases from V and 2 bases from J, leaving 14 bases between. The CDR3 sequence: CASSSTGPGQETQYF. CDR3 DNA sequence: TGTGCCAGCAGCTCCACCGGGCCGGGGCAAGAGACCCAGTACTTC.

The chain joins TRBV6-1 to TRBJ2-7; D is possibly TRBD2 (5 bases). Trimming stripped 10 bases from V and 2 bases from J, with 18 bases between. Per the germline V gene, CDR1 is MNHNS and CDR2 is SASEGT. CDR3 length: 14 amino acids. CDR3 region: CATRRELNPYEQYF. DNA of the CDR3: TGTGCCACCAGAAGGGAGTTGAACCCCTACGAGCAGTACTTC.

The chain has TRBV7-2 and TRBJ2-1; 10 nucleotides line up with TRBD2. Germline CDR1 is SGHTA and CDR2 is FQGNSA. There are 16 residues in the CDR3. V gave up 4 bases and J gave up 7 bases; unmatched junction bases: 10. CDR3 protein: CASSSAPSGGVNEQFF. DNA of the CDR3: TGTGCCAGCAGCTCGGCGCCTAGCGGGGGAGTGAATGAGCAGTTCTTC. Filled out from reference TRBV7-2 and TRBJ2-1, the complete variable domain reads GAGVSQSPSNKVTEKGKDVELRCDPISGHTALYWYRQSLGQGLEFLIYFQGNSAPDKSGLPSDRFSAERTGGSVSTLTIQRTQQEDSAVYLCASSSAPSGGVNEQFFGPGTRLTVL.

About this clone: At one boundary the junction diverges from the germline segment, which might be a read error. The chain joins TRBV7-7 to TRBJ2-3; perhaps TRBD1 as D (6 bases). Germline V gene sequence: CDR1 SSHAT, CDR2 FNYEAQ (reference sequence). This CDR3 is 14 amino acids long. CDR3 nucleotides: TGTGCTAGCAGCCCCGGGACAAGCACAGATACGCAGTATTTT. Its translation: CASSPGTSTDTQYF.

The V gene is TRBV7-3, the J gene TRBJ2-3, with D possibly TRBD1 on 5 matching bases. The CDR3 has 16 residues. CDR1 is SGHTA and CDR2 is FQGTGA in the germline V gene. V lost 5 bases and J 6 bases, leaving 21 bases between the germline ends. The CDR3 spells CASSPHSSWTSDTQYF. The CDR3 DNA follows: TGTGCCAGCAGCCCACACTCCTCGTGGACATCGGATACGCAGTATTTT. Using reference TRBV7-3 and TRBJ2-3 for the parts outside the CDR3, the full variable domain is GAGVSQTPSNKVTEKGKYVELRCDPISGHTALYWYRQSLGQGPEFLIYFQGTGAADDSGLPNDRFFAVRPEGSVSTLKIQRTERGDSAVYLCASSPHSSWTSDTQYFGPGTRLTVL.

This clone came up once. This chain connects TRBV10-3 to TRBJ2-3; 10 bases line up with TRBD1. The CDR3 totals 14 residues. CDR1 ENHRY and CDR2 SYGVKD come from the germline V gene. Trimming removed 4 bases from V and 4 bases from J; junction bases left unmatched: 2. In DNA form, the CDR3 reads TGTGCCATCAGTGGGGGACAGGGGCCAGATACGCAGTATTTT. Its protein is CAISGGQGPDTQYF.

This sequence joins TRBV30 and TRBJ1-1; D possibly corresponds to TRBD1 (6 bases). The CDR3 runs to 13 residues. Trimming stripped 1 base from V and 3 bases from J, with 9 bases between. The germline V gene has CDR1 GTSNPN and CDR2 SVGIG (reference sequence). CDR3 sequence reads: CAWSGDTYTEAFF. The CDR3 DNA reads TGTGCCTGGAGTGGGGACACTTACACTGAAGCTTTCTTT.

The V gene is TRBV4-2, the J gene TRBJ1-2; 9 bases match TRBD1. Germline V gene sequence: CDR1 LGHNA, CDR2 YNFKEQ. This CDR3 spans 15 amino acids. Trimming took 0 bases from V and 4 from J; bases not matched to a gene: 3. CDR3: CASSQEGGQGYGYTF. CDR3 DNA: TGTGCCAGCAGCCAAGAGGGGGGACAGGGCTATGGCTACACCTTC.

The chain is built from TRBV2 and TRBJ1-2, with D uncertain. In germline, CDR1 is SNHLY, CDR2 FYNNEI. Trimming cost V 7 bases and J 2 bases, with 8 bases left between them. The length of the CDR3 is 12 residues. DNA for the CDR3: TGTGCCAGCACCGGGAACAACTATGGCTACACCTTC. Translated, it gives CASTGNNYGYTF.

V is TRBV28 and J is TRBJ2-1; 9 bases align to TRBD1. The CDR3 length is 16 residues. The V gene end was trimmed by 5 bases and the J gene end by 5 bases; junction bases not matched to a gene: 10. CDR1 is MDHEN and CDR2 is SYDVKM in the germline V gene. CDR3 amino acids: CASSNPGTGPDNEQFF. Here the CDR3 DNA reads TGTGCCAGCAGTAATCCCGGGACAGGGCCCGACAATGAGCAGTTCTTC.

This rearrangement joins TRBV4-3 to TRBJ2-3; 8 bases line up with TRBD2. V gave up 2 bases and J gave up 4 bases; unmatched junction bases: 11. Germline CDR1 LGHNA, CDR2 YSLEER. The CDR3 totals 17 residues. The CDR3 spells CASSQKTSGGGADTQYF. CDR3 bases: TGCGCCAGCAGCCAAAAGACAAGCGGGGGTGGAGCAGATACGCAGTATTTT.

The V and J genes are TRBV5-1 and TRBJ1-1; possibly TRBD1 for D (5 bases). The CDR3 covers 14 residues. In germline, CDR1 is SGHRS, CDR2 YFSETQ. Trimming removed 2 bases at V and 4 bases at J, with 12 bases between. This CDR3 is CASSFDGGGTEAFF. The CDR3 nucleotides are TGCGCCAGCAGCTTTGACGGGGGTGGCACTGAAGCTTTCTTT.

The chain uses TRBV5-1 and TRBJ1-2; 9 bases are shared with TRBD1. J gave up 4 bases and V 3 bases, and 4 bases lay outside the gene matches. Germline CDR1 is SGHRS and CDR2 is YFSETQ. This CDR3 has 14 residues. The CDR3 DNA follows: TGCGCCAGCAGCTCCGGGGACAGGGCCTATGGCTACACCTTC. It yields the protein CASSSGDRAYGYTF.

The CDR3, as DNA: TGTGCCAGCAGCCTAGCTGGGGATTCAGGAAACACCATATATTTT. This codes for CASSLAGDSGNTIYF. The J gene is TRBJ1-3, the V gene TRBV5-4; no clear D. Trimming took off 4 bases at V and 4 bases at J, with 15 bases between the two ends. Germline-derived CDR1 and CDR2 are SGHNT and YYREEE (reference sequence). This CDR3 has 15 amino acids.

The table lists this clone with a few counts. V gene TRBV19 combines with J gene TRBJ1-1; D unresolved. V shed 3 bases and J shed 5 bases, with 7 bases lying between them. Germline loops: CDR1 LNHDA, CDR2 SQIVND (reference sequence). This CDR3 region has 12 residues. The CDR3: CASSIRDTEAFF. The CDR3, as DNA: TGTGCCAGTAGTATCCGAGATACTGAAGCTTTCTTT.

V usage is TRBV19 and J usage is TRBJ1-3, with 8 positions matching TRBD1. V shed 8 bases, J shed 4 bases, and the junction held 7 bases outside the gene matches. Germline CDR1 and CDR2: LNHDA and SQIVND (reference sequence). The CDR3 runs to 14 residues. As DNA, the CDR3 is TGTGCCAGTTATGACAGGGGCGAAGGAAACACCATATATTTT. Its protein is CASYDRGEGNTIYF.

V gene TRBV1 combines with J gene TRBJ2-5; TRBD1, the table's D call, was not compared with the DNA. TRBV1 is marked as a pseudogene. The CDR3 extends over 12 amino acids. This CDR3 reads CTSSQDKETQYF. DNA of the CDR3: TGCACCAGCAGCCAAGACAAAGAGACCCAGTACTTC.

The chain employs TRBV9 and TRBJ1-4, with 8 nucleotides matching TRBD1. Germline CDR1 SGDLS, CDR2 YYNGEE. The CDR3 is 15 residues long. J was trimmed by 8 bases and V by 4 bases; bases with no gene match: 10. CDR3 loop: CASSSTTGEYEKLFF. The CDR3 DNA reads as TGTGCCAGCAGCTCGACGACAGGGGAATACGAAAAACTGTTTTTT. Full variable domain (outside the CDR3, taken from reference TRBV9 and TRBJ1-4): DSGVTQTPKHLITATGQRVTLRCSPRSGDLSVYWYQQSLDQGLQFLIQYYNGEERAKGNILERFSAQQFPDLHSELNLSSLELGDSALYFCASSSTTGEYEKLFFGSGTQLSVL.

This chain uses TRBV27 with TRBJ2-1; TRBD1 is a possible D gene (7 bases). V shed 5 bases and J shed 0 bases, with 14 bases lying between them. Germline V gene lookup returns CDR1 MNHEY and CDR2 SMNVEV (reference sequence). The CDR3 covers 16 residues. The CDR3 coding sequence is TGTGCCAGCAGTAGGAATCAGGGGGGCTCCTACAATGAGCAGTTCTTC. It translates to CASSRNQGGSYNEQFF.

The CDR3 loop reads CASSLVSGLTEAFF. Written as DNA, the CDR3 is TGTGCCAGCAGCTTAGTTTCAGGGTTAACTGAAGCTTTCTTT. This chain uses TRBV11-3 with TRBJ1-1; D might be TRBD1 (5 bases). Germline values: CDR1 SGHNT, CDR2 YENEEA. This CDR3 is 14 amino acids long. Trimming pared 1 base from V and 5 bases from J, leaving 11 bases between.

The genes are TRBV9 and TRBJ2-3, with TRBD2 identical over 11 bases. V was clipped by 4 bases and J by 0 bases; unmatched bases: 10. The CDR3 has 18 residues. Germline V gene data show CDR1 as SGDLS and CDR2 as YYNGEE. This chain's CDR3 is CASSFGLAGYSSTDTQYF. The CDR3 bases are TGTGCCAGCAGCTTTGGACTAGCGGGCTATTCTAGCACAGATACGCAGTATTTT.

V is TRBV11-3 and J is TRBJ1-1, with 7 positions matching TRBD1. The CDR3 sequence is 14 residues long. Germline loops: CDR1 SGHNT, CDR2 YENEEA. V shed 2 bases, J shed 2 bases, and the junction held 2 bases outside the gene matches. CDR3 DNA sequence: TGTGCCAGCAGCTTAAGGACAGGTAACACTGAAGCTTTCTTT. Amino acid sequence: CASSLRTGNTEAFF.

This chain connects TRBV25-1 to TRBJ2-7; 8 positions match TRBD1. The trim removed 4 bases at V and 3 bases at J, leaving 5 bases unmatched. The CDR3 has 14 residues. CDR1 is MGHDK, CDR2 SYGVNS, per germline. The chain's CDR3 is CASSAGTGIYEQYF. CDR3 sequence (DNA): TGTGCCAGCAGTGCCGGGACAGGAATCTACGAGCAGTACTTC.

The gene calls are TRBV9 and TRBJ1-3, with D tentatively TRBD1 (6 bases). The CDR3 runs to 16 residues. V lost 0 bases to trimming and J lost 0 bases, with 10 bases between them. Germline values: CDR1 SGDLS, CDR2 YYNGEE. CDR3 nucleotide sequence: TGTGCCAGCAGCGTAGACCAGGGGAGCTCTGGAAACACCATATATTTT. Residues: CASSVDQGSSGNTIYF.

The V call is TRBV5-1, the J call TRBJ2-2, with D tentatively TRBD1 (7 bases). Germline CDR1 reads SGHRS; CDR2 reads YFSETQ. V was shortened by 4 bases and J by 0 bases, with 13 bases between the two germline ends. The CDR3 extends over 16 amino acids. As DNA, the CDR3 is TGCGCCAGCAGCCCAGGGGGGACGGCGAACACCGGGGAGCTGTTTTTT. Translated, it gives CASSPGGTANTGELFF.

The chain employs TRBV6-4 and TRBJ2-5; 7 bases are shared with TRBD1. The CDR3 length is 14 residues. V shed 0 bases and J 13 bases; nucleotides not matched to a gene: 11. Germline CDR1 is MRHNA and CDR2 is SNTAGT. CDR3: CASSDSGTASPLYF. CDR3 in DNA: TGTGCCAGCAGTGACTCGGGGACAGCCAGTCCCCTGTACTTC.